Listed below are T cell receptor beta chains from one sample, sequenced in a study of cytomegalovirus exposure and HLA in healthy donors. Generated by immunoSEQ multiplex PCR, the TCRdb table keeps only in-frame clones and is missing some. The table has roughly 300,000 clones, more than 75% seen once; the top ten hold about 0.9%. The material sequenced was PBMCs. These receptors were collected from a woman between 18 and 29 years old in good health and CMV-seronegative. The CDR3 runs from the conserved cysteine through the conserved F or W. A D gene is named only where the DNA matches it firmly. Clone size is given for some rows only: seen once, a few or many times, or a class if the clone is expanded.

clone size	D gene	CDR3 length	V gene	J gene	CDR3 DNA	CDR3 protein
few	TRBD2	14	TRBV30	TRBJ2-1	TGTGCCTGGAGTGGGGCTAGCGGCAACAATGAGCAGTTCTTC	CAWSGASGNNEQFF
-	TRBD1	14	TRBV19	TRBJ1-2	TGTGCCAGTAGCCTCACAGGGGCTTACCATGGCTACACCTTC	CASSLTGAYHGYTF
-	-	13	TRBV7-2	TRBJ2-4	TGTGCCAGCAGCTTAGTACGGGAAAACATTCAGTACTTC	CASSLVRENIQYF
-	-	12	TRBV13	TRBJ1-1	TGTGCCAGCAGCCTCCGGAACACTGAAGCTTTCTTT	CASSLRNTEAFF
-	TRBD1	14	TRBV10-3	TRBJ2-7	TGTGCCATCAGAACGGACAGGGGGCTAGGGGAGCAGTACTTC	CAIRTDRGLGEQYF
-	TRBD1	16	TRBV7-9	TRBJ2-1	TGTGCCAGCAGCACCCCGGGACAGGCCTCCTACAATGAGCAGTTCTTC	CASSTPGQASYNEQFF
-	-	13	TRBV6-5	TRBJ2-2	TGTGCCAGCAGTTTACAGAACACCGGGGAGCTGTTTTTT	CASSLQNTGELFF
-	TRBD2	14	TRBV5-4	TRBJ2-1	TGTGCCAGCAGCCCGGGACTAGCAGTCCATGAGCAGTTCTTC	CASSPGLAVHEQFF
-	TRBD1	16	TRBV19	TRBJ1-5	TGTGCCAGTAGTATAACAGGGGTGCGGAGCAATCAGCCCCAGCATTTT	CASSITGVRSNQPQHF
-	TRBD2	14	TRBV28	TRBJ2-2	TGTGCCAGCAGTTTAGCGGGAGACACCGGGGAGCTGTTTTTT	CASSLAGDTGELFF
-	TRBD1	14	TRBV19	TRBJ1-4	TGTGCCAGTAGGAACAGGGGGCTCAATGAAAAACTGTTTTTT	CASRNRGLNEKLFF
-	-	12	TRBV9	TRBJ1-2	TGTGCCAGCAGACGAGCGGTCGAGGGCTACACCTTC	CASRRAVEGYTF
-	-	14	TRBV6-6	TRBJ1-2	TGTGCCAGCGAAAAAACTAGGGGAGGGTATGGCTACACCTTC	CASEKTRGGYGYTF
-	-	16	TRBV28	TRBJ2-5	TGTGCCAGCAGCCACAGTGGCCGGGACAACCAAGAGACCCAGTACTTC	CASSHSGRDNQETQYF
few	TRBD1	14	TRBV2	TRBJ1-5	TGTGCCAGATCCGGGACAGGGGGCAATCAGCCCCAGCATTTT	CARSGTGGNQPQHF
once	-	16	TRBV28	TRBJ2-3	TGTGCCAGCAGTCCAACATCCTACTCAGGGGTAGATACGCAGTATTTT	CASSPTSYSGVDTQYF